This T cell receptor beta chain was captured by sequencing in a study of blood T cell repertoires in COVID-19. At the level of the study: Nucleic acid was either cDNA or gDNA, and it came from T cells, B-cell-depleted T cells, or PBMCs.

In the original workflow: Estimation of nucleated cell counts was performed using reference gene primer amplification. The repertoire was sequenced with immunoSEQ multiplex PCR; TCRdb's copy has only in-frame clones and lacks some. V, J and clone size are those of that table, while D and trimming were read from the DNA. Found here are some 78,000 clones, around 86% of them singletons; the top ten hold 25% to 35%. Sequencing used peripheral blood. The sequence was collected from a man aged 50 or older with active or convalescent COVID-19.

The CDR3 bases are TGTGCCAGTAGTCAATACAGGGGCCCCACCTACGAGCAGTACTTC. Translating gives CASSQYRGPTYEQYF. The chain employs TRBV19 and TRBJ2-7; 7 bases are a match to TRBD1. CDR1 is LNHDA, CDR2 SQIVND, per germline (reference sequence). The ends lost 5 bases at V and 2 bases at J; junction bases unmatched: 9. The CDR3 has 15 amino acids.